The TCR beta chain under discussion was sequenced for a study of cytomegalovirus exposure and HLA in healthy donors. The PCR had 60 Vbeta and 13 Jbeta primers. Measured with immunoSEQ multiplex PCR; TCRdb has only the in-frame clones, and not every one. The profile shows 130,000 or so clones, roughly 70% of them singletons. The CDR3 has 13 amino acids. CDR1 and CDR2 (germline): KGHSH, LQKENI. Trimming cost V 1 base and J 5 bases, with 9 bases left between them. These donors counted as nominally healthy when sampled, but unrecorded immune exposures were likely. Whole-study results and caveats: Follow-up analysis later connected one missense variant in DCLRE1C with trimming of TCR beta V- and J-genes. Previous analysis showed most TCR beta V segments were productive about 87% or about 30% of the time. Most TCRs appeared rarely, but some public TCRs recurred in many donors.

This clone was seen once. The antigen remains unidentified. The sample consisted of PBMCs. This TCR was recovered from a man aged 50-59 years in good health and CMV-seropositive. The chain recombines TRBV18 with TRBJ2-7; D may be TRBD1 (6 bases). CDR3 sequence (DNA): TGTGCCAGCTCACCACGCAGGGGCCACGAGCAGTACTTC. This encodes CASSPRRGHEQYF.